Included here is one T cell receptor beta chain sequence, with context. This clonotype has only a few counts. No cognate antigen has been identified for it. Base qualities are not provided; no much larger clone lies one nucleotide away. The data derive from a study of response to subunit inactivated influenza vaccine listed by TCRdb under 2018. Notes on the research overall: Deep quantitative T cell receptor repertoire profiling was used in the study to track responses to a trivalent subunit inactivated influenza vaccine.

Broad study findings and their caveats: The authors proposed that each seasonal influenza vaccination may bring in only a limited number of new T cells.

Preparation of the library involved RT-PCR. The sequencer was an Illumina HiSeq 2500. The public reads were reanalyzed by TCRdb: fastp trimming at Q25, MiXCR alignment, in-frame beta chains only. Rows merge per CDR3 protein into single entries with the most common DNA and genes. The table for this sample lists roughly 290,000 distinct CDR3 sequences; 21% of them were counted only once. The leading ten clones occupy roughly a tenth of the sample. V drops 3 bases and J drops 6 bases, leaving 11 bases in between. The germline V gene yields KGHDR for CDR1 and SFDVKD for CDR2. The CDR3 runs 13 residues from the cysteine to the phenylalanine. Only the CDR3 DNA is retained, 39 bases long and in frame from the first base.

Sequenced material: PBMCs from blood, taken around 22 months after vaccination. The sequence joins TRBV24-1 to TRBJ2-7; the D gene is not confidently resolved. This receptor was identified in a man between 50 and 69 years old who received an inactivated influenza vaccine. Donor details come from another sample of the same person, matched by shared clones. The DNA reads TGTGCCACCAGTGATGACCTTGGCGGCGAGCAGTACTTC. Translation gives CATSDDLGGEQYF.